This T cell receptor (beta chain) comes out of a study of CXCR3-negative and CXCR3-positive naive CD8 T cells. Study-level findings and limits: Comparably high diversity was seen in both naive subsets, and much lower diversity in memory CD8+ cells. CXCR3-positive naive cells carried more hydrophobic TRB CDR3s than CXCR3-negative naive cells did. The naive subsets expressed comparable surface CD5, and the authors inferred TCR strength from TRB CDR3 properties.

The germline V gene encodes CDR1 SGHKS and CDR2 YYEKEE (reference sequence). This CDR3 comprises 13 residues. The authors prepared UMI-labeled TRB cDNA libraries by 5' RACE. TCRdb processed the 5' RACE reads again and assigns one entry to each CDR3 protein, with no DNA. The sample includes roughly 120,000 distinct CDR3 sequences. Note on this clonotype: The antigen is unknown.

The receptor was derived from a human donor in good health. Some clones in this sample may be carry-over from other donors' samples. The sample comprised naive CXCR3+ CD8+ T cells from blood. Sample subset: CD45RO-CCR7+CD27+CD95- naive CD8+ T cells expressing CXCR3 (TNR3+). V and J are TRBV5-5 and TRBJ2-7. The chain's CDR3 is CASSPTEAWEQYF. The full variable domain, completed using reference TRBV5-5 and TRBJ2-7, is DAGVTQSPTHLIKTRGQQVTLRCSPISGHKSVSWYQQVLGQGPQFIFQYYEKEERGRGNFPDRFSARQFPNYSSELNVNALLLGDSALYLCASSPTEAWEQYFGPGTRLTVT.